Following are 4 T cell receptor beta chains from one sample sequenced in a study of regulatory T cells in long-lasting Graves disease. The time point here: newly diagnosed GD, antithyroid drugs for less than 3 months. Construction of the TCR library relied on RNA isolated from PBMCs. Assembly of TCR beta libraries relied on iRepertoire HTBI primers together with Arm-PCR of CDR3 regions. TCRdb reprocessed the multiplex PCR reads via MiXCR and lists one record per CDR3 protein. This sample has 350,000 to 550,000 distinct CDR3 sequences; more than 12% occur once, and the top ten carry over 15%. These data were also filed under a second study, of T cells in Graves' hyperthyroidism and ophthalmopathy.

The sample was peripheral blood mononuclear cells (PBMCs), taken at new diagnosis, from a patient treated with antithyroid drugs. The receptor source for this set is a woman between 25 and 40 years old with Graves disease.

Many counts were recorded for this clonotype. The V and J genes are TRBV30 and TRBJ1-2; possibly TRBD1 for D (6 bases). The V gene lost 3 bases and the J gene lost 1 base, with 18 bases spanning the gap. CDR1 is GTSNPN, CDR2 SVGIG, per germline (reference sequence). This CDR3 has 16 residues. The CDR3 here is CAWRGNRVRLNYGYTF. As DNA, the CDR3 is TGTGCCTGGAGAGGCAACAGGGTGAGACTTAACTATGGCTACACCTTC. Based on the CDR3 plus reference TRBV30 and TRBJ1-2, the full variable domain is SQTIHQWPATLVQPVGSPLSLECTVEGTSNPNLYWYRQAAGRGLQLLFYSVGIGQISSEVPQNLSASRPQDRQFILSSKKLLLSDSGFYLCAWRGNRVRLNYGYTFGSGTRLTVV.

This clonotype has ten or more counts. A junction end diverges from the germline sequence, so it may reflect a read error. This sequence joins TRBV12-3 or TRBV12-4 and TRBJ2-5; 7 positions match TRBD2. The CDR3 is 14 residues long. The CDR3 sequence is CASSLGRRGLPAAF. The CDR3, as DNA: TGTGCCAGCAGTTTAGGACGGAGGGGACTACCGGCAGCGTTC.

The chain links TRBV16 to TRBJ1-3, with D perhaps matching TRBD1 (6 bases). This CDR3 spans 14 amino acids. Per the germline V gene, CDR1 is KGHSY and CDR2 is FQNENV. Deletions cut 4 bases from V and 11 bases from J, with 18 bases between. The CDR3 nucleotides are TGTGCCAGCAGCCCTCGGACAGCCACTGTGTCCATATATTTT. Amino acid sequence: CASSPRTATVSIYF.

CDR3: CASTMGGISQETQYF. CDR3 coding DNA: TGTGCCAGCACTATGGGTGGGATCTCCCAAGAGACCCAGTACTTC. This chain connects TRBV25-1 to TRBJ2-5; D gene uncertain. The CDR3 extends over 15 amino acids. CDR1 MGHDK and CDR2 SYGVNS come from the germline V gene. With 7 bases removed from V and 1 base from J, the gap between germline ends came to 16 bases.